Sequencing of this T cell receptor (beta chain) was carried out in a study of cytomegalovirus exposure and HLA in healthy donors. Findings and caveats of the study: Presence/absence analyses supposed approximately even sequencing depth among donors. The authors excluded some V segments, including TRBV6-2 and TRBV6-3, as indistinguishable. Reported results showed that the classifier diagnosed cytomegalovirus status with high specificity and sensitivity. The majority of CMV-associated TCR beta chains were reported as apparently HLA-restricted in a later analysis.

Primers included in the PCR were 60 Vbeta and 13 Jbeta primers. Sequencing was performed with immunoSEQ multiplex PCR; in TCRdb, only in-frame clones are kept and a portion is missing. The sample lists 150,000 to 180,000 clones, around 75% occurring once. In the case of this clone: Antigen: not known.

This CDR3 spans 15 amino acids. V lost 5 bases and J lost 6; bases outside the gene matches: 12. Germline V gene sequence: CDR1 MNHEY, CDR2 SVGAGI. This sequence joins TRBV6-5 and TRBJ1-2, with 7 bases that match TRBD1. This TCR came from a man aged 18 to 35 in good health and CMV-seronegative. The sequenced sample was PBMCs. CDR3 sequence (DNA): TGTGCCAGCAGTGCCCCGGGACAGCCAAGGGATGGCTACACCTTC. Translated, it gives CASSAPGQPRDGYTF.